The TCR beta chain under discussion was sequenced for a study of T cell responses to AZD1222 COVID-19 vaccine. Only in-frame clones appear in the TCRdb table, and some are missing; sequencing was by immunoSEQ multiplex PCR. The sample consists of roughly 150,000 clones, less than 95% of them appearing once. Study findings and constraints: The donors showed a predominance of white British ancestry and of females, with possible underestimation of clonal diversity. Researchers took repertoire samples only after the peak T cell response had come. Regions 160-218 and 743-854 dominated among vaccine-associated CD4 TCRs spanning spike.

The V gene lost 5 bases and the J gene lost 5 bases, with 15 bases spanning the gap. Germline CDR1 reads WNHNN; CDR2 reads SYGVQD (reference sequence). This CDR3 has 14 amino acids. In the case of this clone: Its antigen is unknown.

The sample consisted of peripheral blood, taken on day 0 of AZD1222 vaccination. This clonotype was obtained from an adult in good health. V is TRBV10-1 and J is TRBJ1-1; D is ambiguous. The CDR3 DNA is TGCGCCAGCAGTCCTGTCGGCCTGGGGACTGAAGCTTTCTTT. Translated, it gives CASSPVGLGTEAFF.